What follows are 3 T cell receptor beta chains derived from one specimen sequenced in a study of T cell responses to AZD1222 COVID-19 vaccine. Using immunoSEQ multiplex PCR, the repertoire was profiled, and TCRdb retains in-frame clones only, with some absent. The table records some 120,000 clones, about nine tenths of them present only once. The material was peripheral blood, obtained on day 0 of AZD1222 vaccination. The receptors stem from an adult in good health.

V gene TRBV12-3 or TRBV12-4 combines with J gene TRBJ1-1; maybe TRBD1 (5 bases). V was shortened by 2 bases and J by 11 bases, with 15 bases between the two germline ends. This CDR3 is built from 13 residues. The CDR3 here is CASSLTERGTAFF. The CDR3, as DNA: TGTGCCAGCAGTTTAACTGAAAGAGGGACGGCTTTCTTT.

This sequence joins TRBV14 and TRBJ2-5, with D perhaps matching TRBD1 (6 bases). The germline gives CDR1 SGHDN, CDR2 FVKESK. Trimming shortened V by 5 bases and J by 5 bases, and 12 bases separated the two germline ends. This CDR3 has 13 amino acids. The chain's CDR3 is CASSTQGIETQYF. In nucleotides, the CDR3 is TGTGCCAGCAGCACACAGGGAATTGAGACCCAGTACTTC. The variable domain in full, with the rest retrieved from reference TRBV14 and TRBJ2-5, is EAGVTQFPSHSVIEKGQTVTLRCDPISGHDNLYWYRRVMGKEIKFLLHFVKESKQDESGMPNNRFLAERTGGTYSTLKVQPAELEDSGVYFCASSTQGIETQYFGPGTRLLVL.

With regard to this clone: This sample also contains other DNA sequences that code for the same CDR3. J is TRBJ1-5 and V is TRBV28; D possibly corresponds to TRBD1 (6 bases). CDR3 length: 14 residues. Germline-derived CDR1 and CDR2 are MDHEN and SYDVKM. The V and J ends lost 6 bases and 0 bases respectively, with 9 bases between them. The CDR3 reads CASRQGYSNQPQHF. In DNA form, the CDR3 reads TGTGCCAGCAGACAGGGTTATAGCAATCAGCCCCAGCATTTT.